This entry describes one TCR beta chain. Its antigen is not identified. This sample stems from a study of graft-versus-host responses after intestinal transplantation. Study as a whole: All recipients were given anti-thymocyte globulin induction, and tacrolimus and steroids were then administered for 3 to 4 years. Study-wide points: Investigators detected GvH clones in recipient marrow, with some emerging earlier in ileum or blood. Elevated graft-versus-host to host-versus-graft clonal ratios in allografts were recorded for patients with graft-donor T cell macrochimerism. Peak circulating GvH clone levels tracked with early post-transplant HvG declines.

Intraepithelial plus lamina propria lymphocytes were released by processing graft tissue. Generated by immunoSEQ multiplex PCR, the TCRdb table keeps only in-frame clones and is missing some. The repertoire holds roughly 1,600 clones, with around three quarters as singletons. The V and J ends lost 2 bases and 6 bases, in that order; junction bases with no gene match: 13. The CDR3 is 16 residues long. Germline CDR1 is SGHRS and CDR2 is YFSETQ. The J gene is TRBJ1-2, the V gene TRBV5-1; 7 positions agree with TRBD1. The sample was ileum tissue, taken less than 550 days after transplant. The source of this sequence is a human patient who received an intestinal transplant, so some T cells may come from the graft donor. CDR3 in amino acids: CASSFLTGDREDGYTF. The CDR3 DNA reads as TGCGCCAGCAGCTTCCTAACGGGAGACAGGGAGGATGGCTACACCTTC.